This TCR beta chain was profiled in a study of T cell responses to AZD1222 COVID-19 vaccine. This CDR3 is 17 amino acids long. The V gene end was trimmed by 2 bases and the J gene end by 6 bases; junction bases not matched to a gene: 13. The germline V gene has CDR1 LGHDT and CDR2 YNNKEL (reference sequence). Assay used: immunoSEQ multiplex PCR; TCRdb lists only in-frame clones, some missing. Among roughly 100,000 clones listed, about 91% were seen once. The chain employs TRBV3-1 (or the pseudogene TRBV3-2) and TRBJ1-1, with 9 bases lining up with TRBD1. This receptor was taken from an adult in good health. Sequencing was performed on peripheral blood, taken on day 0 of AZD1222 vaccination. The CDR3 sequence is CASSQRHGQGRSAEAFF. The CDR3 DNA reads TGTGCCAGCAGCCAAAGACATGGACAGGGGAGATCCGCTGAAGCTTTCTTT.